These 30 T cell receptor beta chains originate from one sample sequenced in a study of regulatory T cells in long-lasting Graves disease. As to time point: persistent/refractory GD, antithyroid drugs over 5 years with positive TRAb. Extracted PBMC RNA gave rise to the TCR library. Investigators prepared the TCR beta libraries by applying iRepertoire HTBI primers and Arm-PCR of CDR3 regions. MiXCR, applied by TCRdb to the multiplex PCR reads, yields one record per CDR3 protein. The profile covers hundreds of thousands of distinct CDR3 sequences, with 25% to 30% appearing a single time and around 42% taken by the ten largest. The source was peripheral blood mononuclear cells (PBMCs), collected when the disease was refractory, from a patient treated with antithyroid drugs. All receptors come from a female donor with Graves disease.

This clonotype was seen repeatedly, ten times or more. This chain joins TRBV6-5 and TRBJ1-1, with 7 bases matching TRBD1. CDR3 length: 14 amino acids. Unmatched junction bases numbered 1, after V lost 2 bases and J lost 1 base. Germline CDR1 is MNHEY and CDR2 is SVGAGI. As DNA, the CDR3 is TGTGCCAGCAGTTACAGGGGGCCGAACACTGAAGCTTTCTTT. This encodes CASSYRGPNTEAFF.

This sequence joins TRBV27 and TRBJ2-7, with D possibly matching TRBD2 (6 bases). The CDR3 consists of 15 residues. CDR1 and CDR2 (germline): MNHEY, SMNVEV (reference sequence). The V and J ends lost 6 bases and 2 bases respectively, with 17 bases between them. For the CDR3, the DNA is TGTGCCAGCAGGGCTGGCGGGGAGCGCACCTACGAGCAGTACTTC. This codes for CASRAGGERTYEQYF.

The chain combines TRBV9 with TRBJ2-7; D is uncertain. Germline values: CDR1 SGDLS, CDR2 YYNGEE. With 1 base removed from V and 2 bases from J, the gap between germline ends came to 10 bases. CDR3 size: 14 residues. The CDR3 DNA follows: TGTGCCAGCAGCGTATCCGGAGTGGCCTACGAGCAGTACTTC. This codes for CASSVSGVAYEQYF.

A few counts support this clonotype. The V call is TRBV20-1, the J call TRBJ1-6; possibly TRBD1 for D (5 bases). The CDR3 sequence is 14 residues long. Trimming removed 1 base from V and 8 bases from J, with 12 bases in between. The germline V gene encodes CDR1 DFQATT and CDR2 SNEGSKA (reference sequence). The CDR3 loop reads CSARGRQGDSPLHF. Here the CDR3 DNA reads TGCAGTGCTAGAGGGCGGCAGGGAGATTCACCCCTCCACTTT.

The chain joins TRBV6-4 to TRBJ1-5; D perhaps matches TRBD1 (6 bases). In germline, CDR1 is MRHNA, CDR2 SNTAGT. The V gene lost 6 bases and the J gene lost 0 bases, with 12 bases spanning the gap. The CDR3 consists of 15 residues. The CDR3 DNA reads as TGTGCCAGCAGAAGGGACAACAATAGCAATCAGCCCCAGCATTTT. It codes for CASRRDNNSNQPQHF.

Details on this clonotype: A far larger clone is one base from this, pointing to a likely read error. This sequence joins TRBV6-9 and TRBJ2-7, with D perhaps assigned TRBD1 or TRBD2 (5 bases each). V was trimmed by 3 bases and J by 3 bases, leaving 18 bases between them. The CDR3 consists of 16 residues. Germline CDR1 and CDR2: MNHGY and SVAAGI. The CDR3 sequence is CASSYPGFQGNYEQYF. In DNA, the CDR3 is TGTGCCAGCAGTTACCCGGGGTTTCAGGGTAACTACGAGCAGTACTTC.

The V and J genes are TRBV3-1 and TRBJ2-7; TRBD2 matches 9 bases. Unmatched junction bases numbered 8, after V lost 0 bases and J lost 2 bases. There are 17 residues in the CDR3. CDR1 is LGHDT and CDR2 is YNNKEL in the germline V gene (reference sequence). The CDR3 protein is CASSQDLRGGRAYEQYF. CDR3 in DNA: TGTGCCAGCAGCCAAGATCTACGTGGCGGGAGGGCCTACGAGCAGTACTTC.

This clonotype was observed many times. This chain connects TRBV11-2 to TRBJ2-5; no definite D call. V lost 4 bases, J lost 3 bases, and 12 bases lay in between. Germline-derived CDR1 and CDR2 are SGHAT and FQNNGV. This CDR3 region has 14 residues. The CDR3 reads CASSSQGVKETQYF. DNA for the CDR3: TGTGCCAGCAGCTCCCAAGGAGTTAAAGAGACCCAGTACTTC.

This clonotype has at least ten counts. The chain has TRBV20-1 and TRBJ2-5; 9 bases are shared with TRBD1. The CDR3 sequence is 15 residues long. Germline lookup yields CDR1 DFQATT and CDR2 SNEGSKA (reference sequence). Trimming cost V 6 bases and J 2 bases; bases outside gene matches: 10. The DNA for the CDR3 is TGCAGTGCAACACAACAGGGGGCAGGGCAAGAGACCCAGTACTTC. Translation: CSATQQGAGQETQYF.

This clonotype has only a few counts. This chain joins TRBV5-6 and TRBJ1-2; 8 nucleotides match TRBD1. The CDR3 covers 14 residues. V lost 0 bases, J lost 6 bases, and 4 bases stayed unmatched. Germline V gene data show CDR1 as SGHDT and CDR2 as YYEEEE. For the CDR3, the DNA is TGTGCCAGCAGCTTGGGGACAGGGTCGGATGGCTACACCTTC. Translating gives CASSLGTGSDGYTF.

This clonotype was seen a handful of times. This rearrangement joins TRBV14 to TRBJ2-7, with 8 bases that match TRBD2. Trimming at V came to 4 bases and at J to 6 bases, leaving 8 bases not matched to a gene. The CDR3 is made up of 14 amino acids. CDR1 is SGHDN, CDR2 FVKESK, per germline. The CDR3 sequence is CASSRGAGGLEQYF. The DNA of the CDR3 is TGTGCCAGCAGCCGCGGCGCGGGAGGCCTCGAGCAGTACTTC. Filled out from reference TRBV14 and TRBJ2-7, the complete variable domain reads EAGVTQFPSHSVIEKGQTVTLRCDPISGHDNLYWYRRVMGKEIKFLLHFVKESKQDESGMPNNRFLAERTGGTYSTLKVQPAELEDSGVYFCASSRGAGGLEQYFGPGTRLTVT.

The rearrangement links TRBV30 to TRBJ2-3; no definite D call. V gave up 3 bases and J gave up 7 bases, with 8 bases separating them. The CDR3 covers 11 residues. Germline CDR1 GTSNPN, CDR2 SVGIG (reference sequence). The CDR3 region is CAWRSGNTQYF. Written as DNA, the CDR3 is TGTGCCTGGAGGAGTGGAAATACGCAGTATTTT.

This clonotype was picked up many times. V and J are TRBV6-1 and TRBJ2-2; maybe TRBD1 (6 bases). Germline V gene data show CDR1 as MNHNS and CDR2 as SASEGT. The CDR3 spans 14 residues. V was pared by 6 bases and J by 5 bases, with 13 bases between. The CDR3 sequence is CASRRLQGTGELFF. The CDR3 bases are TGTGCCAGCAGAAGACTCCAGGGGACCGGGGAGCTGTTTTTT.

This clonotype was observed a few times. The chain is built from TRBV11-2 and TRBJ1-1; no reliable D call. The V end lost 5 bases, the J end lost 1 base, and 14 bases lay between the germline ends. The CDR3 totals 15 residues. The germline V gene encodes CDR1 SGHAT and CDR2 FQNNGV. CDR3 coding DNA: TGTGCCAGCAGCGCTGGACTCTTTGAGAACACTGAAGCTTTCTTT. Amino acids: CASSAGLFENTEAFF.

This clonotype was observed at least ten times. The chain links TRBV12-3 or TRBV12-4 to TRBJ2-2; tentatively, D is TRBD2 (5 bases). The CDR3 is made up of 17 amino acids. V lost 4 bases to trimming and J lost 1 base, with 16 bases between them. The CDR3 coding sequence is TGTGCCAGCAGTTCGGGGATAGGAGCCGTGAACACCGGGGAGCTGTTTTTT. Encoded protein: CASSSGIGAVNTGELFF.

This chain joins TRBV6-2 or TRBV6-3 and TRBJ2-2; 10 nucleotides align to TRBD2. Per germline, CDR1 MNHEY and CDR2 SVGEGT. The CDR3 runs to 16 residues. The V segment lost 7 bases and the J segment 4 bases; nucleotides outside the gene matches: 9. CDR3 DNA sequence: TGTGCCAGCATCTTACTAACTAGCGGGGCCACCGGGGAGCTGTTTTTT. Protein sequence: CASILLTSGATGELFF.

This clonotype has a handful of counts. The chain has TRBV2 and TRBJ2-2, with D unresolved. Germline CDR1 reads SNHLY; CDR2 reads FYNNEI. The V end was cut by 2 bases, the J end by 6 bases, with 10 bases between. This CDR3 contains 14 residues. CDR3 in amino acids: CASSERVTAGELFF. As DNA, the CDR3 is TGTGCCAGCAGTGAAAGGGTGACGGCCGGGGAGCTGTTTTTT.

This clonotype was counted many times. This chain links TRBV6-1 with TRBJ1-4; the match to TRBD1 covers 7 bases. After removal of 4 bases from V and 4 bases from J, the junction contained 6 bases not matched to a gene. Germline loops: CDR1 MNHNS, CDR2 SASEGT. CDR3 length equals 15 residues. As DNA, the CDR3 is TGTGCCAGCAGTGGCCTTGCAGGGGGTAATGAAAAACTGTTTTTT. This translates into CASSGLAGGNEKLFF.

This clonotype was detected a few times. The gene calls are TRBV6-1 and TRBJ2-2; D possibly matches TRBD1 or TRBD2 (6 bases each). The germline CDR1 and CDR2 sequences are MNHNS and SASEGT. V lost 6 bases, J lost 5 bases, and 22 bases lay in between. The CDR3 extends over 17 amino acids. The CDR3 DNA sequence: TGTGCCAGCAGCGCTCTTACAGGGTCCGGGGGAACCGGGGAGCTGTTTTTT. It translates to CASSALTGSGGTGELFF.

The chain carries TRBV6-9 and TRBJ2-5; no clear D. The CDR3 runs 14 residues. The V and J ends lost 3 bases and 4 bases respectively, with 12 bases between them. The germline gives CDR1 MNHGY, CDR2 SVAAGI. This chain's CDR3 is CASSYGLIGETQYF. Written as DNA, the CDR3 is TGTGCCAGCAGTTACGGGCTAATCGGAGAGACCCAGTACTTC.

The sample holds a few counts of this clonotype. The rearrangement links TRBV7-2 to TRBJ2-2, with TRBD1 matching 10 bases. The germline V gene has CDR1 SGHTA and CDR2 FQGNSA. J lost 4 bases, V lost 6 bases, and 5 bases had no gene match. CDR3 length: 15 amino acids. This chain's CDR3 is CASRTRTGGTGELFF. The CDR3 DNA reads TGTGCCAGCAGAACCAGGACAGGGGGCACCGGGGAGCTGTTTTTT.

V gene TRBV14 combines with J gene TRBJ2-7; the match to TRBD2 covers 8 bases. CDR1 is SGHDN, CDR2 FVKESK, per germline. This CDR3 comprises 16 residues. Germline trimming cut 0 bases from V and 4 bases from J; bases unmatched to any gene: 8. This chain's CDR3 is CASSQDSGVAGYEQYF. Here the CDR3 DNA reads TGTGCCAGCAGCCAAGATTCGGGGGTAGCGGGATACGAGCAGTACTTC.

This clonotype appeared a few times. This CDR3 reads CSADQDSFRYTF. DNA of the CDR3: TGCAGTGCGGACCAGGACAGTTTTCGCTACACCTTC. This rearrangement joins TRBV20-1 to TRBJ1-2, with a possible D match to TRBD1 (6 bases). V was cut by 6 bases and J by 9 bases, with 17 bases left in between. The CDR3 length is 12 residues. CDR1 is DFQATT, CDR2 SNEGSKA, per germline (reference sequence).

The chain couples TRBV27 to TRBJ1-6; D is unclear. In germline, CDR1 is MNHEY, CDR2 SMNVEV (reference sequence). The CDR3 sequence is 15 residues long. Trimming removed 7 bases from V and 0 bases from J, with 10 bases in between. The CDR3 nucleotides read TGTGCCAGCACAGCCCAGTACTCCTATAATTCACCCCTCCACTTT. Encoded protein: CASTAQYSYNSPLHF.

DNA of the CDR3: TGTGCCACCAGGGACATCAATAGCAATCAGCCCCAGCATTTT. Its protein product is CATRDINSNQPQHF. The V gene is TRBV2, the J gene TRBJ1-5; perhaps TRBD1 as D (6 bases). The CDR3 has 14 amino acids. Trimming shortened V by 10 bases and J by 0 bases, and 13 bases separated the two germline ends. Germline lookup yields CDR1 SNHLY and CDR2 FYNNEI.

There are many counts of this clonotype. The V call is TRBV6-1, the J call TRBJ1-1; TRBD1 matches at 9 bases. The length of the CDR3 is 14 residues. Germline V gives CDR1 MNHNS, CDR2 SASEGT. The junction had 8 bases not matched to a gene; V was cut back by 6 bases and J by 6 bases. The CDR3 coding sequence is TGTGCCAGCAGAACCGGGACAGGGTCTTCTGAAGCTTTCTTT. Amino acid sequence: CASRTGTGSSEAFF.

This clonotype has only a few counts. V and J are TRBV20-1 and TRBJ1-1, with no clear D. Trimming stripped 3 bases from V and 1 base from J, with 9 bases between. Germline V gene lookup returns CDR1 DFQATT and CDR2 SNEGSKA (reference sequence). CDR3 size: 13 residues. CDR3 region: CSARGSENTEAFF. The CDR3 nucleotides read TGCAGTGCTAGGGGCAGTGAGAACACTGAAGCTTTCTTT.

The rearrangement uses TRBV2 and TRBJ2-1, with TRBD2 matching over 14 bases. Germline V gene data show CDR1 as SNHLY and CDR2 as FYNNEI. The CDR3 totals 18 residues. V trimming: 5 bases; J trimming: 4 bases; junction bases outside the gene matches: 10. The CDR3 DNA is TGTGCCAGCAGTCCAGTCCCGGGACTAGCGGGAGAATACAATGAGCAGTTCTTC. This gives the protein CASSPVPGLAGEYNEQFF. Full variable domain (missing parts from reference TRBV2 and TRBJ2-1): EPEVTQTPSHQVTQMGQEVILRCVPISNHLYFYWYRQILGQKVEFLVSFYNNEISEKSEIFDDQFSVERPDGSNFTLKIRSTKLEDSAMYFCASSPVPGLAGEYNEQFFGPGTRLTVL.

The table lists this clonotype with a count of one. CDR3 loop: CASSFWTGGEAFF. For the CDR3, the DNA is TGTGCCAGCAGTTTTTGGACAGGGGGCGAAGCTTTCTTT. The chain carries TRBV27 and TRBJ1-1; 11 bases agree with TRBD1. CDR3 length equals 13 residues. V was pared by 3 bases and J by 8 bases, with 2 bases of the junction left unmatched. CDR1 is MNHEY and CDR2 is SMNVEV in the germline V gene (reference sequence).

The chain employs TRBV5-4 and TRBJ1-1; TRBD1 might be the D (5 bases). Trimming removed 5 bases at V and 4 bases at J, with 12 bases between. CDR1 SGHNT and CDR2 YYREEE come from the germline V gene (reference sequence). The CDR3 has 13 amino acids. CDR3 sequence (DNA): TGTGCCAGCAGGCAGACAAGGGGCACTGAAGCTTTCTTT. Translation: CASRQTRGTEAFF.